This is a list of T cell receptor beta chains from one sample in a study of T cell repertoires in cytomegalovirus infection. TCRdb re-called the reads through MiXCR, storing one row per CDR3 protein. Among some 320,000 distinct CDR3 sequences listed, 9% to 9.5% were seen once. Sequenced sample: PBMCs. The receptors were sampled from a human donor in good health (CMV status not recorded). Some clones in this sample may be carry-over from other donors' samples. CDR3s include the opening cysteine and the closing phenylalanine or tryptophan. Fields, in order: V gene, D gene, CDR3 length, clone size, J gene, CDR3 protein, CDR3 DNA. The D gene is left open where the match is weak. Size values are once, few and many counts, or a class for expanded clones, and some rows have none.

>TRBV7-3|.|15|many|TRBJ2-3
CASSLGGGNPDTQYF
TGTGCCAGCAGCCTCGGCGGCGGGAATCCAGATACGCAGTATTTT
>TRBV4-1|.|13|few|TRBJ2-3
CASSQVLGYTQYF
TGCGCCAGCAGCCAAGTCTTGGGGTATACGCAGTATTTT
>TRBV5-1|TRBD1|17|.|TRBJ2-7
CASSYGTETRYSYEQYF
TGCGCCAGCAGCTACGGGACAGAAACCCGCTATTCCTACGAGCAGTACTTC
>TRBV7-8|.|13|many|TRBJ2-7
CASSQTASSEQYF
TGTGCCAGCAGCCAGACAGCGTCCTCGGAGCAGTACTTC
>TRBV7-2|.|14|many|TRBJ1-2
CASSGGSVNYGYTF
TGTGCCAGCAGCGGCGGGTCGGTCAACTATGGCTACACCTTC
>TRBV27|.|16|.|TRBJ1-4
CASSLSLQGPNEKLFF
TGTGCCAGCAGTTTATCGTTGCAGGGTCCTAATGAAAAACTGTTTTTT
>TRBV7-9|TRBD2|16|many|TRBJ2-1
CASSFSSGSGLDEQFF
TGTGCCAGCAGCTTCTCTAGCGGGAGCGGACTTGATGAGCAGTTCTTC
>TRBV19|TRBD1|13|few|TRBJ1-2
CASSGRGDYGYTF
TGTGCCAGTAGTGGCAGGGGGGACTATGGCTACACCTTC
>TRBV7-2|TRBD2|16|many|TRBJ2-5
CASSLGLRGGLETQYF
TGTGCCAGCAGCTTAGGTTTGCGGGGGGGCTTGGAGACCCAGTACTTC
>TRBV4-2|.|14|few|TRBJ1-1
CASSQDFSNTEAFF
TGTGCCAGCAGCCAAGATTTCAGCAACACTGAAGCTTTCTTT
>TRBV12-3/TRBV12-4|.|15|few|TRBJ2-5
CASSSVGRHQETQYF
TGTGCCAGCAGTTCCGTTGGAAGGCACCAAGAGACCCAGTACTTC
>TRBV7-2|.|16|few|TRBJ1-2
CASSPGPRPTGYGYTF
TGTGCCAGCAGCCCAGGCCCTCGACCGACAGGTTATGGCTACACCTTC
>TRBV2|TRBD2|14|few|TRBJ2-1
CASIRTSSYNEQFF
TGTGCCAGCATCCGGACTAGCTCCTACAATGAGCAGTTCTTC
>TRBV18|.|15|few|TRBJ2-4
CASSPLGPRGNIQYF
TGTGCCAGCTCACCCTTAGGTCCCCGGGGGAACATTCAGTACTTC
>TRBV19|TRBD2|15|many|TRBJ2-7
CASSIRASGTYEQYF
TGTGCCAGTAGTATTAGGGCTAGCGGGACCTACGAGCAGTACTTC
>TRBV6-2/TRBV6-3|.|15|many|TRBJ2-1
CASSLLSVPDNEQFF
TGTGCCAGCAGTCTACTTAGCGTACCAGACAATGAGCAGTTCTTC
>TRBV19|.|12|many|TRBJ2-5
CASSSNEETQYF
TGTGCCAGTAGTTCAAACGAGGAGACCCAGTACTTC
>TRBV5-1|.|14|few|TRBJ2-3
CASSSTTGTDTQYF
TGCGCCAGCAGCTCCACGACGGGCACAGATACGCAGTATTTT
>TRBV6-2/TRBV6-3|.|11|many|TRBJ1-1
CASRDRTEAFF
TGTGCCAGCAGGGACCGAACTGAAGCTTTCTTT
>TRBV19|.|13|.|TRBJ1-2
CASSIDAGYGYTF
TGTGCCAGTAGTATAGATGCGGGTTATGGCTACACCTTC
>TRBV7-2|TRBD1|15|many|TRBJ2-2
CASSYMTGPTGELFF
TGTGCCAGCAGTTATATGACAGGGCCCACCGGGGAGCTGTTTTTT
>TRBV20-1|.|11|few|TRBJ1-4
CSGQRGEKLFF
TGCAGTGGCCAGCGAGGGGAAAAACTGTTTTTT
>TRBV6-1|TRBD1|14|few|TRBJ2-2
CASSHTGGTGELFF
TGTGCCAGCAGTCATACAGGGGGTACCGGGGAGCTGTTTTTT
>TRBV29-1|.|12|few|TRBJ2-7
CSVETVSYEQYF
TGCAGCGTTGAGACAGTATCCTACGAGCAGTACTTC
>TRBV27|TRBD2|14|few|TRBJ2-2
CASGQRLAAGELFF
TGTGCCAGCGGCCAGCGACTAGCGGCCGGGGAGCTGTTTTTT
>TRBV7-2|TRBD2|14|many|TRBJ2-3
CASQRGGLTDTQYF
TGTGCCAGCCAGCGGGGGGGCCTCACAGATACGCAGTATTTT
>TRBV12-3/TRBV12-4|.|14|few|TRBJ2-1
CASSSGAGSNEQFF
TGTGCCAGCAGCTCTGGGGCGGGTAGCAATGAGCAGTTCTTC
>TRBV20-1|TRBD1|13|many|TRBJ1-5
CSAPGTGVQPQHF
TGCAGTGCTCCCGGGACAGGTGTACAGCCCCAGCATTTT
>TRBV28|.|15|.|TRBJ1-5
CASSKGPLVGQPQHF
TGTGCCAGCAGTAAAGGGCCCTTGGTGGGTCAGCCCCAGCATTTT
>TRBV20-1|TRBD1|16|many|TRBJ1-1
CSARDGTGIRNTEAFF
TGCAGTGCTAGAGACGGGACAGGGATTAGGAACACTGAAGCTTTCTTT
>TRBV7-2|TRBD2|14|many|TRBJ2-7
CASSLGLADYEQYF
TGTGCCAGCAGTTTGGGACTAGCCGATTACGAGCAGTACTTC